This TCR beta chain was captured in a study of metastatic and nonmetastatic thyroid tumors. MiXCR reprocessed the PCR reads for TCRdb. The repertoire holds 22,000 or so clones, around 15% seen once, with roughly 35% in the top ten. At least ten counts were recorded for this clone. V was pared by 3 bases and J by 8 bases, with 13 bases between. The CDR3 consists of 14 residues. Looked up from germline, CDR1 is LNHDA and CDR2 is SQIVND (reference sequence). No treatment of any kind had been given to any patient before thyroid surgery. Sequenced: blood. This clonotype originated in a female donor with papillary thyroid cancer or a benign thyroid nodule (not recorded which). Some clones in this sample may be carry-over from other donors' samples. V usage is TRBV19 and J usage is TRBJ1-4; D gene uncertain. CDR3 in DNA: TGTGCCAGTAGTATCCCGGGGATGAGGGAAAAACTGTTTTTT. Its translation: CASSIPGMREKLFF. The variable domain in full, completed from reference TRBV19 and TRBJ1-4, reads DGGITQSPKYLFRKEGQNVTLSCEQNLNHDAMYWYRQDPGQGLRLIYYSQIVNDFQKGDIAEGYSVSREKKESFPLTVTSAQKNPTAFYLCASSIPGMREKLFFGSGTQLSVL.